The next 16 T cell receptor beta chains were all read from a single sample in a study of a mutant IDH1 vaccine in newly diagnosed glioma. The time point is: week 5, during vaccination. Each vaccine dose was 300 ug of mutant IDH1 20-mer peptide, with topical imiquimod. The antigens for these receptors are not known. TCRdb's copy holds only in-frame clones and misses some; the assay was immunoSEQ multiplex PCR. The sample lists about 27,000 clones; 65% to 85% were seen once. Sequenced here: PBMCs, sampled from a glioma patient whose treatment included an IDH1 peptide vaccine. All receptors come from a man aged 35 to 55 with glioma. Some clones in this sample may be carry-over from other donors' samples.

The chain links TRBV4-3 to TRBJ1-2; no clear D. The CDR3 loop spans 16 amino acids. Per germline, CDR1 LGHNA and CDR2 YSLEER. The V end lost 0 bases, the J end lost 8 bases, and 19 bases lay between the germline ends. This chain's CDR3 is CASSQDPAGISRGYTF. In DNA form, the CDR3 reads TGCGCCAGCAGCCAAGATCCCGCGGGGATTTCTCGGGGCTACACCTTC.

The chain joins TRBV13 to TRBJ2-3; TRBD2 agrees at 9 bases. Germline V CDR1 and CDR2: PRHDT, FYEKMQ (reference sequence). This CDR3 is 15 amino acids long. With 5 bases clipped from V and 1 base from J, the junction kept 4 bases outside the gene matches. The CDR3 loop reads CASSVRLAGTDTQYF. In nucleotides, the CDR3 is TGTGCCAGCAGCGTCCGACTAGCGGGCACAGATACGCAGTATTTT.

V is TRBV14 and J is TRBJ1-2; possibly TRBD1 for D (6 bases). There are 12 residues in the CDR3. Between the trimmed V and J ends, which lost 4 bases and 5 bases, there was a span of 8 bases. Per germline, CDR1 SGHDN and CDR2 FVKESK. The CDR3: CASSPQGYGYTF. The CDR3 DNA reads TGTGCCAGCAGCCCCCAGGGGTATGGCTACACCTTC. Full variable domain (remainder filled in from reference TRBV14 and TRBJ1-2): EAGVTQFPSHSVIEKGQTVTLRCDPISGHDNLYWYRRVMGKEIKFLLHFVKESKQDESGMPNNRFLAERTGGTYSTLKVQPAELEDSGVYFCASSPQGYGYTFGSGTRLTVV.

V usage is TRBV4-2 and J usage is TRBJ1-1, with 10 bases fitting TRBD1. The CDR3 spans 15 residues. V shed 4 bases, J shed 3 bases, and the junction held 5 bases outside the gene matches. Germline V CDR1 and CDR2: LGHNA, YNFKEQ. The CDR3 loop is CASSLDRGRDTEAFF. In DNA, the CDR3 is TGTGCCAGCAGCCTTGACAGGGGGCGAGACACTGAAGCTTTCTTT.

CDR3 region: CASSQSDVGYTF. CDR3 DNA: TGCGCCAGCAGCCAATCTGATGTGGGCTACACCTTC. This rearrangement joins TRBV5-1 to TRBJ1-2; D gene ambiguous. The CDR3 length is 12 residues. V was cut by 4 bases and J by 8 bases, with 12 bases left in between. The germline gives CDR1 SGHRS, CDR2 YFSETQ. The full variable domain, in which reference TRBV5-1 and TRBJ1-2 provide the parts outside the CDR3, is KAGVTQTPRYLIKTRGQQVTLSCSPISGHRSVSWYQQTPGQGLQFLFEYFSETQRNKGNFPGRFSGRQFSNSRSEMNVSTLELGDSALYLCASSQSDVGYTFGSGTRLTVV.

This clone was observed a few times. This sequence joins TRBV28 and TRBJ1-6; 9 positions match TRBD1. The J segment lost 9 bases and the V segment lost 5 bases, leaving 11 bases of the junction unmatched. This CDR3 has 16 residues. Germline CDR1 reads MDHEN; CDR2 reads SYDVKM. CDR3 sequence reads: CASSPTGTGGPSPLHF. CDR3 coding DNA: TGTGCCAGCAGTCCCACCGGAACAGGGGGCCCTTCACCCCTCCACTTT. Full variable domain (rest looked up from reference TRBV28 and TRBJ1-6): DVKVTQSSRYLVKRTGEKVFLECVQDMDHENMFWYRQDPGLGLRLIYFSYDVKMKEKGDIPEGYSVSREKKERFSLILESASTNQTSMYLCASSPTGTGGPSPLHFGNGTRLTVT.

The CDR3 region is CAIGGSEPQETQYF. The CDR3, as DNA: TGTGCCATCGGGGGTAGCGAGCCGCAAGAGACCCAGTACTTC. The rearrangement links TRBV10-3 to TRBJ2-5; D may match TRBD1 or TRBD2 (5 bases each). The CDR3 consists of 14 residues. The germline V and J ends were trimmed by 8 bases and 2 bases, with 15 bases remaining between them. Germline V gene lookup returns CDR1 ENHRY and CDR2 SYGVKD.

This rearrangement joins TRBV5-1 to TRBJ2-7, with TRBD1 matching 9 bases. Germline CDR1 and CDR2: SGHRS and YFSETQ. Trimming cost V 3 bases and J 5 bases; bases outside gene matches: 6. The length of the CDR3 is 14 residues. This CDR3 is CASSSGDRADEQYF. The CDR3 nucleotides read TGCGCCAGCAGCTCGGGGGACAGGGCGGACGAGCAGTACTTC.

This sequence joins TRBV6-5 and TRBJ1-2; D is perhaps TRBD1 (5 bases). Germline V gene sequence: CDR1 MNHEY, CDR2 SVGAGI. V lost 7 bases to trimming and J lost 4 bases, with 19 bases between them. CDR3 length: 15 amino acids. The chain's CDR3 is CASKRGVGWVYGYTF. The CDR3 DNA reads as TGTGCCAGCAAGAGGGGCGTAGGTTGGGTCTATGGCTACACCTTC.

The CDR3 DNA is TGTGCCAGTAGTATATCTACCGGGACCACCAACACTGAAGCTTTCTTT. Amino acids: CASSISTGTTNTEAFF. The gene calls are TRBV19 and TRBJ1-1; maybe TRBD1 (5 bases). Germline lookup yields CDR1 LNHDA and CDR2 SQIVND (reference sequence). This CDR3 comprises 16 residues. Trimming stripped 2 bases from V and 2 bases from J, with 15 bases between.

This clone has a single count. The V and J genes are TRBV11-2 and TRBJ1-1, with a possible D match to TRBD1 (5 bases). In germline, CDR1 is SGHAT, CDR2 FQNNGV. V was trimmed by 1 base and J by 5 bases, leaving 17 bases between them. This CDR3 is 16 amino acids long. The CDR3 DNA sequence: TGTGCCAGCAGCTTAGTTATGGGGGTAAGACGGACTGAAGCTTTCTTT. Translated, it gives CASSLVMGVRRTEAFF.

This clone showed up just a few times. The chain links TRBV4-2 to TRBJ1-1, with unresolved D. Trimming removed 1 base from V and 6 bases from J, with 18 bases in between. Germline V CDR1 and CDR2: LGHNA, YNFKEQ. The length of the CDR3 is 16 residues. The CDR3 region has the DNA TGTGCCAGCAGCCAAGGGGCCCGTTTGGGTTCCCCTGAAGCTTTCTTT. Its translation: CASSQGARLGSPEAFF.

This chain uses TRBV25-1 with TRBJ2-7; D is ambiguous. This CDR3 has 13 amino acids. The V gene's germline CDR1 is MGHDK and CDR2 SYGVNS. Trimming took off 2 bases at V and 4 bases at J, with 9 bases between the two ends. CDR3 residues: CASSEIHSYEQYF. CDR3 sequence (DNA): TGTGCCAGCAGTGAAATTCATTCATACGAGCAGTACTTC.

The chain combines TRBV10-3 with TRBJ2-2; D is uncertain. V shed 2 bases and J shed 5 bases, with 9 bases lying between them. Per the germline V gene, CDR1 is ENHRY and CDR2 is SYGVKD. This CDR3 is built from 14 residues. CDR3 protein: CAISEEDGTGELFF. The CDR3 coding sequence is TGTGCCATCAGTGAGGAGGACGGGACCGGGGAGCTGTTTTTT.

This chain connects TRBV15 to TRBJ1-6; D is unresolved. CDR3 size: 14 residues. CDR1 and CDR2 (germline): LNHNV, YYDKDF (reference sequence). V was shortened by 0 bases and J by 7 bases, with 7 bases between the two germline ends. In DNA, the CDR3 is TGTGCCACCAGCAGAGATCGGGAAAATTCACCCCTCCACTTT. Residues: CATSRDRENSPLHF.

This chain connects TRBV6-1 to TRBJ2-1, with 10 bases lining up with TRBD2. The CDR3 is made up of 16 amino acids. Germline trimming cut 3 bases from V and 4 bases from J; bases unmatched to any gene: 6. Per the germline V gene, CDR1 is MNHNS and CDR2 is SASEGT. The CDR3 DNA follows: TGTGCCAGCAGTGACATGAGCGGGGGGGATTACAATGAGCAGTTCTTC. Amino acid sequence: CASSDMSGGDYNEQFF.